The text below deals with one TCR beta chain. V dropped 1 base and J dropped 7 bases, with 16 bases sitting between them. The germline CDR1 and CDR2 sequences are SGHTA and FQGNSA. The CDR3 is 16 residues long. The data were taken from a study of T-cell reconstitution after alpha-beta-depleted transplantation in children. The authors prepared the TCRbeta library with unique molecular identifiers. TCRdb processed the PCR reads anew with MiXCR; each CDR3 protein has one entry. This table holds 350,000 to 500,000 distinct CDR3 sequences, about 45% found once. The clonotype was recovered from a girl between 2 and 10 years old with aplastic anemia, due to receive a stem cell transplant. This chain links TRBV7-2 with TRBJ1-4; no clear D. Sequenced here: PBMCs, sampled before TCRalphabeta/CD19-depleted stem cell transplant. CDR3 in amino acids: CASSLVFPGTPEKLFF. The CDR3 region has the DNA TGTGCCAGCAGCTTAGTCTTCCCGGGCACTCCTGAAAAACTGTTTTTT.